This TCR beta chain emerged from a study of cytomegalovirus exposure and HLA in healthy donors. Study-level background: Out of approximately 170 million T cells, an earlier analysis found over 90 million unique TCR beta sequences in total. Study-level findings and limits: Many donors shared some public TCRs, even though most TCR sequences were rare. TCR beta sequences reportedly predicted most subjects' HLA-A and HLA-B alleles accurately.

In the PCR, 60 Vbeta and 13 Jbeta primers were used. The table came from immunoSEQ multiplex PCR; TCRdb's copy has only in-frame clones and leaves some out. The sample shows more than 130,000 clones, roughly four fifths of them seen only once. The germline V and J ends were trimmed by 0 bases and 5 bases, with 8 bases remaining between them. Germline loops: CDR1 SGHTS, CDR2 YDEGEE. The CDR3 length is 13 residues. Worth noting for this clone: What it recognizes is unknown.

This chain joins TRBV5-8 and TRBJ2-5; no clear D gene. This sequence was found in a middle-aged man in good health and CMV-seropositive. The sequenced material came from PBMCs. CDR3 sequence: CASSLGGVETQYF. The CDR3 nucleotides read TGTGCCAGCAGCTTGGGTGGAGTTGAGACCCAGTACTTC.